This T cell receptor beta chain originates from a study of T cells in Graves' hyperthyroidism and ophthalmopathy. Study information: Blood from the periphery was taken at initial diagnosis, before any treatment.

The CDR3 consists of 13 residues. Germline V gene data show CDR1 as SNHLY and CDR2 as FYNNEI. Findings and limits, study-wide: Blood also contained most expanded thyroid clonotypes above 0.001. The model forecast ophthalmopathy, anticipating it by a median about 6.5 months before onset.

Authors of the study amplified TCR beta CDR3 regions from RNA transcripts. The primer set for the first-round RT-PCR of the TCR CDR3 was HTBI. A single record per CDR3 protein comes from TCRdb applying MiXCR to the multiplex PCR reads. The table includes approximately 870,000 distinct CDR3 sequences, 38% detected once. With regard to this clonotype: Its antigen is as yet unknown. An end of the junction differs from the germline gene, which may be a read error.

Lactation, pregnancy, other autoimmune disease or uncontrolled infection excluded patients. The clonotype was recovered from a man between 18 and 35 years old with Graves' hyperthyroidism. This chain joins TRBV2 and TRBJ2-7; D may be TRBD1 (5 bases). Sequencing input: blood. Here the CDR3 reads CAGSETASYEQYF. The CDR3 DNA reads TGTGCCGGCAGTGAGACAGCGAGCTACGAGCAGTACTTC.